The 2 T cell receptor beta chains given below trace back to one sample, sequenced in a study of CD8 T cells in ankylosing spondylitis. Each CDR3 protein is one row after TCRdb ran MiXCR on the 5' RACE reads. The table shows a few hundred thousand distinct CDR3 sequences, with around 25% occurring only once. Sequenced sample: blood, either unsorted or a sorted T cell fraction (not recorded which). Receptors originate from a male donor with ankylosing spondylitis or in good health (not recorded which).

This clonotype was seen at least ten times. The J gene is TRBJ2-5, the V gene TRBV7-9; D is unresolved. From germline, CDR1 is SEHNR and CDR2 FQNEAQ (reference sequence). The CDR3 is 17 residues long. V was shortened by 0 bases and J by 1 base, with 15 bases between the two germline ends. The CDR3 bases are TGTGCCAGCAGCTTAGCAGTTGGCCGGCCGGGCCAAGAGACCCAGTACTTC. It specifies CASSLAVGRPGQETQYF.

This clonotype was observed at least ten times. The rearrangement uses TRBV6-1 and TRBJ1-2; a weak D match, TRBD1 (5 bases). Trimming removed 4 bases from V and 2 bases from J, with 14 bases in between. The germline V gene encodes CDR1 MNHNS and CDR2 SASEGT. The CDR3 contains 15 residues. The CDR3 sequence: CASSAGGTLNYGYTF. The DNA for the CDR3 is TGTGCCAGCAGTGCGGGAGGGACCTTAAACTATGGCTACACCTTC.